Detailed here is one T cell receptor beta chain. The CDR3 runs to 20 residues. J was trimmed by 1 base and V by 2 bases; bases with no gene match: 20. The germline gives CDR1 MNHNS, CDR2 SASEGT. These data are taken from a study of blood T cell repertoires in COVID-19. Whole-study context: Material from acute and convalescent COVID-19 was sourced from the United States, Italy and Spain. T cells, B-cell-depleted T cells, or PBMCs supplied cDNA or gDNA.

The authors' processing: Estimated nucleated cell counts came from reference gene primer amplification. Assay used: immunoSEQ multiplex PCR; TCRdb lists only in-frame clones, some missing. V, J and clone size are those of that table, while D and trimming were read from the DNA. The data hold 110,000 to 150,000 clones, with approximately 90% observed a single time. The sequenced sample was peripheral blood. The chain couples TRBV6-1 to TRBJ2-7; 7 bases agree with TRBD1. The TCR originated in a woman of 80 years or more with acute or convalescent COVID-19. The CDR3 protein is CASSEKRTGGWGPGSYEQYF. CDR3 DNA sequence: TGTGCCAGCAGTGAAAAGAGGACAGGCGGATGGGGTCCAGGGTCCTACGAGCAGTACTTC.